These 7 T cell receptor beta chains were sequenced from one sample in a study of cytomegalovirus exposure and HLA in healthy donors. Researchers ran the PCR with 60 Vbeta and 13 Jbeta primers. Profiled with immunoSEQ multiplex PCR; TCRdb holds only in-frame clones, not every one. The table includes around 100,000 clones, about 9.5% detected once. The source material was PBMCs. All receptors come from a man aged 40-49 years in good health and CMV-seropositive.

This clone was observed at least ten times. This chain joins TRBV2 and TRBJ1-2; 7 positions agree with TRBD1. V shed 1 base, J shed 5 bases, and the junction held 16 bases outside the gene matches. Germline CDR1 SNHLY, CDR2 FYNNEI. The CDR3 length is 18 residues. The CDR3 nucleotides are TGTGCCAGCAGTGAAGGGAAGACAGGGAGGTATAAGGATTATGGCTACACCTTC. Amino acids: CASSEGKTGRYKDYGYTF.

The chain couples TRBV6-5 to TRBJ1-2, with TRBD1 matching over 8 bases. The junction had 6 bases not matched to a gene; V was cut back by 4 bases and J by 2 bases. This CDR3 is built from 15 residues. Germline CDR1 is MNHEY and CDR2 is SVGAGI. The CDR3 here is CASSSDRGENYGYTF. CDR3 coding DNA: TGTGCCAGCAGTTCTGACAGGGGTGAGAACTATGGCTACACCTTC.

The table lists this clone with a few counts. CDR3 nucleotides: TGTGCCAGTAGAGCCGACCGGAGCTCCTACGAGCAGTACTTC. Its protein product is CASRADRSSYEQYF. The V call is TRBV19, the J call TRBJ2-7; D not certain. With 6 bases removed from V and 0 bases from J, the gap between germline ends came to 12 bases. This CDR3 region has 14 residues. Germline CDR1 reads LNHDA; CDR2 reads SQIVND (reference sequence).

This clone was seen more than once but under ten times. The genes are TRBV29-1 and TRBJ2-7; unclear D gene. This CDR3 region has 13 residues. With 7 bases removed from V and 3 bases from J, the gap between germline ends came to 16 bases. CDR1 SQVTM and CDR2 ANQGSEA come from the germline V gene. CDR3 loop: CSAARAPLYEQYF. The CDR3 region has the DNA TGCAGCGCCGCCCGAGCGCCCCTCTACGAGCAGTACTTC.

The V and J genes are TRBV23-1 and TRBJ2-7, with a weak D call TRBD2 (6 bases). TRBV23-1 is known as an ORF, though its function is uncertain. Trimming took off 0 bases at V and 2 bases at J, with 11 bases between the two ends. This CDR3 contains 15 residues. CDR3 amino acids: CASSQSASVTYEQYF. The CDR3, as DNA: TGCGCCAGCAGTCAATCGGCTAGCGTAACCTACGAGCAGTACTTC.

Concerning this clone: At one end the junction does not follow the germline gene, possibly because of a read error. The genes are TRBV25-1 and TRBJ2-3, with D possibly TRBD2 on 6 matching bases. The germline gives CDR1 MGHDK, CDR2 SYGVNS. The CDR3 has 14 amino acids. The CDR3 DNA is TGTGCCAGCAGTCAATATACGGGGGCAGATACGCAGTATTTT. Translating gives CASSQYTGADTQYF. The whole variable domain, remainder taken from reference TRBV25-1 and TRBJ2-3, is EADIYQTPRYLVIGTGKKITLECSQTMGHDKMYWYQQDPGMELHLIHYSYGVNSTEKGDLSSESTVSRIRTEHFPLTLESARPSHTSQYLCASSQYTGADTQYFGPGTRLTVL.

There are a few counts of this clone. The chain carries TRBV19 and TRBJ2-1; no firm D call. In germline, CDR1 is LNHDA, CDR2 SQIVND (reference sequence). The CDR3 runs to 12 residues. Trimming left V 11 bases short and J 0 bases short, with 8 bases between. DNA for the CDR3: TGTGCCGCCGAGAGCTCCTACAATGAGCAGTTCTTC. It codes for CAAESSYNEQFF.